This T cell receptor beta chain was profiled in a study of CD8 T cells in Susac syndrome. General study points: Only a relatively small number of individuals were included in the TCR sequencing and HLA analysis.

TEMRA cells were FACS-enriched, and CD8+ and CD4+ T cells were isolated negatively. Reverse transcription of roughly 0.5 to 1 ug RNA was performed with random hexamers. A multiplex approach, immunoSEQ multiplex PCR, amplified TCR beta CDR3 across 54 Vbeta and 13 Jbeta. TCRdb reprocessed the immunoSEQ multiplex PCR reads via MiXCR and lists one record per CDR3 protein. The sample has some 300,000 distinct CDR3 sequences, roughly 84% seen once. Remarks on this clonotype: The antigen is unknown.

The CDR3 extends over 15 amino acids. Germline CDR1 is MGHRA and CDR2 is YSYEKL. V shed 1 base, J shed 5 bases, and the junction held 6 bases outside the gene matches. This TCR was sampled from a human donor with multiple sclerosis. V usage is TRBV4-1 and J usage is TRBJ2-5, with 8 bases aligning to TRBD1. Material: CD8+ T cells from PBMCs. The CDR3 loop is CASSQAQGAWETQYF. CDR3 coding DNA: TGCGCCAGCAGCCAAGCCCAGGGGGCATGGGAGACCCAGTACTTC.